The 18 T cell receptor beta chains below come from one sample, sequenced in a study of beta chain features in type 1 diabetes. The isolated RNA, all of it, was reverse transcribed, so expressed TCRB transcripts were what got sequenced. Data came from immunoSEQ multiplex PCR; TCRdb stores just in-frame clones and leaves some out. The table records some 700,000 clones, about an eighth of them present only once. For these TCRs, the target antigens are not known. Study-wide points: The study found moderately but significantly shorter TCRB CDR3s in all four CD4+ subsets of Type 1 diabetes patients.

The material sequenced was naive CD4+ T cells from blood. The receptors come from a man aged 18 to 35 with type 1 diabetes.

The V and J genes are TRBV15 and TRBJ1-5, with D unresolved. The germline CDR1 and CDR2 sequences are LNHNV and YYDKDF (reference sequence). Between the trimmed V and J ends, which lost 3 bases and 6 bases, there was a span of 6 bases. The CDR3 length is 12 residues. This CDR3 reads CATSRGVQPQHF. The CDR3 DNA reads TGTGCCACCAGCAGGGGTGTTCAGCCCCAGCATTTT.

Only a few counts were recorded for this clone. This chain uses TRBV13 with TRBJ1-3; D uncertain. Trimming pared 4 bases from V and 0 bases from J, leaving 10 bases between. The germline gives CDR1 PRHDT, CDR2 FYEKMQ (reference sequence). The CDR3 has 15 residues. This chain's CDR3 is CASSSGRTSGNTIYF. The CDR3 DNA follows: TGTGCCAGCAGCTCCGGACGGACCTCTGGAAACACCATATATTTT.

V gene TRBV18 combines with J gene TRBJ2-5; 8 bases line up with TRBD1. The CDR3 extends over 15 amino acids. Looked up from germline, CDR1 is KGHSH and CDR2 is LQKENI. J was trimmed by 1 base and V by 2 bases; bases with no gene match: 3. This CDR3 reads CASSPAGTGQETQYF. The CDR3, as DNA: TGTGCCAGCTCACCAGCGGGGACAGGCCAAGAGACCCAGTACTTC.

The chain couples TRBV5-1 to TRBJ2-6; D may be TRBD2 (5 bases). The CDR3 extends over 15 amino acids. Trimming pared 1 base from V and 0 bases from J, leaving 5 bases between. Germline CDR1 is SGHRS and CDR2 is YFSETQ. This CDR3 reads CASSLSGSGANVLTF. The CDR3 DNA reads as TGCGCCAGCAGCTTGAGCGGCTCTGGGGCCAACGTCCTGACTTTC.

In its sample, this clone was seen once. The V and J genes are TRBV6-6 and TRBJ1-2; D may be TRBD1 (5 bases). V lost 0 bases to trimming and J lost 5 bases, with 10 bases between them. CDR3 length: 14 amino acids. Germline values: CDR1 MNHNY, CDR2 SVGAGI (reference sequence). CDR3 residues: CASSYSGGTYGYTF. CDR3 in DNA: TGTGCCAGCAGTTACTCGGGCGGGACGTATGGCTACACCTTC.

The rearrangement uses TRBV7-9 and TRBJ2-7; D might be TRBD1 (6 bases). The V and J ends lost 2 bases and 2 bases respectively, with 10 bases between them. Germline CDR1 SEHNR, CDR2 FQNEAQ (reference sequence). The CDR3 is made up of 14 amino acids. CDR3 sequence: CASSLQGPTYEQYF. CDR3 bases: TGTGCCAGCAGCTTACAGGGGCCGACCTACGAGCAGTACTTC.

With respect to this clone: The same CDR3 can be traced to other DNA sequences in this sample. The CDR3 DNA sequence: TGCGCCAGCAGCTTGGATCGCGAGCAGTACTTC. Translating gives CASSLDREQYF. V is TRBV5-1 and J is TRBJ2-7, with unresolved D. This CDR3 contains 11 residues. With 0 bases removed from V and 6 bases from J, the gap between germline ends came to 4 bases. Looked up from germline, CDR1 is SGHRS and CDR2 is YFSETQ.

The chain joins TRBV9 to TRBJ2-1, with 12 positions matching TRBD2. Germline V lookup: CDR1 SGDLS, CDR2 YYNGEE. With V trimmed by 0 bases and J by 0 bases, 4 bases remained unmatched. The CDR3 has 18 residues. CDR3 protein: CASSVASGGALSYNEQFF. The CDR3, as DNA: TGTGCCAGCAGCGTAGCTAGCGGGGGGGCCCTCTCCTACAATGAGCAGTTCTTC.

This chain links TRBV6-5 with TRBJ1-2; weak D call: TRBD1 (6 bases). Germline lookup yields CDR1 MNHEY and CDR2 SVGAGI. The CDR3 runs 12 residues. V lost 5 bases and J lost 8, with 12 bases in between. This chain's CDR3 is CASSPHREGYTF. The CDR3 nucleotides are TGTGCCAGCAGTCCCCACAGGGAGGGCTACACCTTC.

The J gene is TRBJ1-5, the V gene TRBV2; tentatively, D is TRBD1 (5 bases). CDR1 is SNHLY, CDR2 FYNNEI, per germline. V was cut by 9 bases and J by 4 bases, with 13 bases left in between. The CDR3 loop spans 13 amino acids. The CDR3 DNA reads TGTGCCAGTACTAAGGAGGGGAATCAGCCCCAGCATTTT. Translated, it gives CASTKEGNQPQHF. The entire variable domain, with the rest obtained from reference TRBV2 and TRBJ1-5, is as follows: EPEVTQTPSHQVTQMGQEVILRCVPISNHLYFYWYRQILGQKVEFLVSFYNNEISEKSEIFDDQFSVERPDGSNFTLKIRSTKLEDSAMYFCASTKEGNQPQHFGDGTRLSIL.

This clone appeared a few times. The V and J genes are TRBV29-1 and TRBJ2-6; D perhaps matches TRBD1 (6 bases). The V gene's germline CDR1 is SQVTM and CDR2 ANQGSEA. Trimming took off 5 bases at V and 2 bases at J, with 13 bases between the two ends. CDR3 length equals 15 residues. Written as DNA, the CDR3 is TGCAGCGTTTCCGGGACACTCCCTGGGGCCAACGTCCTGACTTTC. Protein: CSVSGTLPGANVLTF.

A few counts support this clone. V and J are TRBV29-1 and TRBJ2-7, with D maybe TRBD1 (7 bases). Trimming cost V 7 bases and J 2 bases, with 18 bases left between them. CDR3 size: 14 residues. Germline V gene sequence: CDR1 SQVTM, CDR2 ANQGSEA. Here the CDR3 reads CSAQGGTVTYEQYF. For the CDR3, the DNA is TGCAGCGCCCAAGGGGGGACAGTAACCTACGAGCAGTACTTC.

This clone was counted a few times. J is TRBJ2-4 and V is TRBV6-1; 9 nucleotides agree with TRBD1. The CDR3 loop spans 17 amino acids. With V trimmed by 1 base and J by 0 bases, 4 bases remained unmatched. Germline lookup yields CDR1 MNHNS and CDR2 SASEGT. The DNA of the CDR3 is TGTGCCAGCAGTGAAGGGACAGGGGTAGTAGCCAAAAACATTCAGTACTTC. Amino acid sequence: CASSEGTGVVAKNIQYF.

This clone was found a few times. The CDR3 sequence is CASSPGGRTDSNYGYTF. For the CDR3, the DNA is TGTGCCAGCAGCCCGGGTGGGAGGACGGACAGTAACTATGGCTACACCTTC. The V call is TRBV5-4, the J call TRBJ1-2; maybe TRBD1 (6 bases). Germline V gene data show CDR1 as SGHNT and CDR2 as YYREEE (reference sequence). Deletions cut 4 bases from V and 1 base from J, with 20 bases between. The CDR3 consists of 17 residues.

This clone came up a few times. The DNA for the CDR3 is TGCGCCAGCAGTCAACGGGTGTGGATGAAGGGGTTGCCCAAACAGAACACTGAAGCTTTCTTT. Encoded protein: CASSQRVWMKGLPKQNTEAFF. V usage is TRBV23-1 and J usage is TRBJ1-1; D is perhaps TRBD1 (5 bases). TRBV23-1 is classed as an ORF, of uncertain function. The CDR3 runs to 21 residues. V shed 2 bases and J shed 1 base, with 29 bases lying between them.

The chain combines TRBV30 with TRBJ2-7; 8 nucleotides agree with TRBD1. Trimming removed 4 bases from V and 2 bases from J; junction bases left unmatched: 7. Germline V CDR1 and CDR2: GTSNPN, SVGIG (reference sequence). The CDR3 is 14 amino acids. The CDR3 is CAWTDGTGAYEQYF. CDR3 coding DNA: TGTGCCTGGACTGACGGGACAGGTGCCTACGAGCAGTACTTC.

The sample holds a few counts of this clone. This chain joins TRBV6-5 and TRBJ1-1; D remains ambiguous. This CDR3 is built from 12 residues. Germline V gene lookup returns CDR1 MNHEY and CDR2 SVGAGI. Trimming stripped 4 bases from V and 4 bases from J, with 7 bases between. In nucleotides, the CDR3 is TGTGCCAGCAGTTCGGGGTTCACTGAAGCTTTCTTT. Translated: CASSSGFTEAFF.

This clone was detected only a few times. V usage is TRBV6-5 and J usage is TRBJ2-7; D perhaps matches TRBD2 (5 bases). Germline CDR1 MNHEY, CDR2 SVGAGI. This CDR3 spans 14 amino acids. Trimming cost V 5 bases and J 5 bases, with 16 bases left between them. This CDR3 is CASSTLSVRHEQYF. CDR3 bases: TGTGCCAGCAGTACCCTTAGCGTACGGCACGAGCAGTACTTC.